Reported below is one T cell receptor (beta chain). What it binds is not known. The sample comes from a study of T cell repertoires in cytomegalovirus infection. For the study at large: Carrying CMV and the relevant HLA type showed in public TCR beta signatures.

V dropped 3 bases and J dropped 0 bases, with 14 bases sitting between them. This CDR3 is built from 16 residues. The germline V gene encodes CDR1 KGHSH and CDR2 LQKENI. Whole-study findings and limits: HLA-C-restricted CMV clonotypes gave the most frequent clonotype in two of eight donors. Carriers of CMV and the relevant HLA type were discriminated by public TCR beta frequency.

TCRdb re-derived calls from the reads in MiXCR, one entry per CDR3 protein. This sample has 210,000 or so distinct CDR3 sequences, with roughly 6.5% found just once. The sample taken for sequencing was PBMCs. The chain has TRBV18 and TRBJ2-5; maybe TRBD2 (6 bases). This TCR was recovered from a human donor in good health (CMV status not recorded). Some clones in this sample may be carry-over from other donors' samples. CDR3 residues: CASSPGGRADQETQYF. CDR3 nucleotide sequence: TGTGCCAGCTCACCCGGGGGTCGTGCGGACCAAGAGACCCAGTACTTC.